The 9 T cell receptor beta chains below come from one sample, sequenced in a study of a mutant IDH1 vaccine in newly diagnosed glioma (dated by TCRdb to the early 2020s). The library was generated by the immunoSEQ multiplex PCR assay. The clones in this table, taken by TCRdb from immuneACCESS, are in-frame only. Not every clone is retained; where verified, under half of the shortfall comes from an unresolved V gene, and the cause of the rest is unknown. This sample lists around 50,000 clones; roughly 88% were detected once. The ten most abundant clones make up about 2.2% of the sample. Reading the label with the study, this specimen's time point is: baseline, week 1 (first vaccination visit). Per the publication, the treatment or condition label means: pre-vaccination baseline after standard-of-care therapy. The sequencing here drew on PBMCs, taken from a glioma patient treated with radiotherapy, temozolomide or both. The origin of the receptors is a man aged 35 to 55 with glioma.

The rearrangement joins TRBV2 to TRBJ2-1, with TRBD2 identical over 10 bases. The CDR3 length is 14 residues. Per germline, CDR1 SNHLY and CDR2 FYNNEI. With V trimmed by 7 bases and J by 5 bases, 5 bases remained unmatched. This CDR3 is CASIGLAANNEQFF. The CDR3 DNA is TGTGCCAGCATTGGACTAGCGGCTAACAATGAGCAGTTCTTC.

The chain has TRBV2 and TRBJ2-1; D remains ambiguous. Trimming shortened V by 5 bases and J by 7 bases, and 15 bases separated the two germline ends. The CDR3 is made up of 14 amino acids. Germline values: CDR1 SNHLY, CDR2 FYNNEI. The DNA of the CDR3 is TGTGCCAGCAGTAACACTCAAGTTGTTAATGAGCAGTTCTTC. Residues: CASSNTQVVNEQFF.

This chain uses TRBV19 with TRBJ2-7; 11 positions agree with TRBD1. This CDR3 is 15 amino acids long. Germline V lookup: CDR1 LNHDA, CDR2 SQIVND (reference sequence). The junction had 1 base not matched to a gene; V was cut back by 1 base and J by 2 bases. For the CDR3, the DNA is TGTGCCAGTAGTATAGTGGGACAGGGGGCCTACGAGCAGTACTTC. Protein sequence: CASSIVGQGAYEQYF.

The rearrangement joins TRBV19 to TRBJ2-1, with 12 bases fitting TRBD2. V shed 1 base, J shed 2 bases, and the junction held 12 bases outside the gene matches. The CDR3 loop spans 20 amino acids. Germline values: CDR1 LNHDA, CDR2 SQIVND (reference sequence). CDR3 in DNA: TGTGCCAGTAGTATAGGAGCCACTAGCGGGAGGAACCGAGCCTACAATGAGCAGTTCTTC. The encoded protein is CASSIGATSGRNRAYNEQFF.

The chain carries TRBV2 and TRBJ1-1; weak D call: TRBD1 (5 bases). This CDR3 is 14 amino acids long. Germline values: CDR1 SNHLY, CDR2 FYNNEI. Trimming pared 7 bases from V and 2 bases from J, leaving 14 bases between. The CDR3, as DNA: TGTGCCAGCACACCGGGGGGGGTTAACACTGAAGCTTTCTTT. This gives the protein CASTPGGVNTEAFF.

The chain recombines TRBV7-2 with TRBJ1-1; tentatively, D is TRBD1 (6 bases). The CDR3 runs 15 residues. Trimming stripped 3 bases from V and 5 bases from J, with 16 bases between. Germline CDR1 and CDR2: SGHTA and FQGNSA. This chain's CDR3 is CASSLGGGAKTEAFF. The DNA of the CDR3 is TGTGCCAGCAGCTTGGGGGGGGGCGCGAAAACTGAAGCTTTCTTT.

The J gene is TRBJ1-1, the V gene TRBV2; TRBD1 matches at 7 bases. The CDR3 consists of 16 residues. Germline V gene lookup returns CDR1 SNHLY and CDR2 FYNNEI. With V trimmed by 4 bases and J by 0 bases, 8 bases remained unmatched. In DNA, the CDR3 is TGTGCCAGCAGTGTTTCCCGGGACAGCTTGAACACTGAAGCTTTCTTT. Amino acids: CASSVSRDSLNTEAFF. The full variable domain, its missing parts supplied by reference TRBV2 and TRBJ1-1, is EPEVTQTPSHQVTQMGQEVILRCVPISNHLYFYWYRQILGQKVEFLVSFYNNEISEKSEIFDDQFSVERPDGSNFTLKIRSTKLEDSAMYFCASSVSRDSLNTEAFFGQGTRLTVV.

This sequence joins TRBV9 and TRBJ2-3; 8 bases line up with TRBD2. The J segment lost 5 bases and the V segment lost 1 base, leaving 6 bases of the junction unmatched. CDR3 length: 15 residues. Per the germline V gene, CDR1 is SGDLS and CDR2 is YYNGEE. This CDR3 is CASSVSGLAGDTQYF. The CDR3 nucleotides read TGTGCCAGCAGCGTAAGTGGTCTAGCGGGAGATACGCAGTATTTT.

The rearrangement joins TRBV5-4 to TRBJ1-3; D is possibly TRBD1 (6 bases). Between the trimmed V and J ends, which lost 4 bases and 0 bases, there was a span of 11 bases. The germline V gene encodes CDR1 SGHNT and CDR2 YYREEE (reference sequence). There are 15 residues in the CDR3. The DNA for the CDR3 is TGTGCCAGCAGCCGAGGACAGAACTCTGGAAACACCATATATTTT. Its protein product is CASSRGQNSGNTIYF.